Listed here are 19 T cell receptor beta chains from one sample, sequenced in a study of identical twins. TCRdb reprocessed the 5' RACE reads with MiXCR, giving one entry per CDR3 protein. Here the sample spans under 1 million distinct CDR3 sequences, roughly 12% being singletons. A further study also used this sample, focusing on yellow fever vaccine responses in identical twins.

The sequenced material came from PBMCs. Receptor source: a woman between 18 and 29 years old in good health.

Ten or more counts support this clonotype. The J gene is TRBJ2-3, the V gene TRBV12-3 or TRBV12-4, with D tentatively TRBD2 (6 bases). V gave up 5 bases and J gave up 0 bases, with 15 bases separating them. The CDR3 contains 16 residues. CDR3 amino acids: CASSIGAGPSTDTQYF. DNA of the CDR3: TGTGCCAGCAGTATCGGTGCGGGGCCGAGCACAGATACGCAGTATTTT.

The chain joins TRBV28 to TRBJ1-5; 8 bases map to TRBD1. V gave up 2 bases and J gave up 5 bases; unmatched junction bases: 11. The germline gives CDR1 MDHEN, CDR2 SYDVKM. The CDR3 has 17 amino acids. The CDR3 region is CASSLVFSAGGHQPQHF. The CDR3 bases are TGTGCCAGCAGTTTAGTATTTAGTGCAGGGGGCCATCAGCCCCAGCATTTT.

The rearrangement links TRBV7-2 to TRBJ2-3; 8 positions match TRBD2. The length of the CDR3 is 17 residues. Germline loops: CDR1 SGHTA, CDR2 FQGNSA. V trimming: 0 bases; J trimming: 2 bases; junction bases outside the gene matches: 7. This chain's CDR3 is CASSLARTSRDTDTQYF. CDR3 in DNA: TGTGCCAGCAGCTTAGCCCGGACTAGCCGAGACACAGATACGCAGTATTTT.

This clonotype has a handful of counts. The chain has TRBV6-1 and TRBJ2-7; 7 positions match TRBD2. This CDR3 comprises 14 residues. From germline, CDR1 is MNHNS and CDR2 SASEGT. The V segment lost 6 bases and the J segment 3 bases; nucleotides outside the gene matches: 8. As DNA, the CDR3 is TGTGCCAGCAGAGCTAGCGGTGAATACTACGAGCAGTACTTC. Protein sequence: CASRASGEYYEQYF.

V and J are TRBV6-1 and TRBJ2-7; D could derive from TRBD1 or TRBD2 (5 bases each). Germline CDR1 and CDR2: MNHNS and SASEGT. The V gene lost 6 bases and the J gene lost 4 bases, with 19 bases spanning the gap. There are 15 residues in the CDR3. This CDR3 reads CASRDLNGREYEQYF. CDR3 coding DNA: TGTGCCAGCAGAGACCTGAACGGCAGGGAGTACGAGCAGTACTTC.

This clonotype was seen a handful of times. V and J are TRBV12-3 or TRBV12-4 and TRBJ2-5, with D tentatively TRBD1 (5 bases). V gave up 8 bases and J gave up 5 bases, with 15 bases separating them. The CDR3 is made up of 13 amino acids. In DNA form, the CDR3 reads TGTGCCAGCGCCAATCTTTGGGGCGAGACCCAGTACTTC. Amino acid sequence: CASANLWGETQYF.

The V call is TRBV12-3 or TRBV12-4, the J call TRBJ2-2; 7 nucleotides agree with TRBD1. CDR3 length: 16 amino acids. The trim removed 5 bases at V and 2 bases at J, leaving 8 bases unmatched. As DNA, the CDR3 is TGTGCCAGCAGTCAACAGGGGACAGTAAACACCGGGGAGCTGTTTTTT. Translation: CASSQQGTVNTGELFF.

This clonotype has a handful of counts. The V call is TRBV7-9, the J call TRBJ2-3; D uncertain. Trimming shortened V by 0 bases and J by 8 bases, and 15 bases separated the two germline ends. There are 15 residues in the CDR3. Germline V gene data show CDR1 as SEHNR and CDR2 as FQNEAQ (reference sequence). The CDR3 loop is CASSLATPGWGTQYF. The DNA of the CDR3 is TGTGCCAGCAGCTTAGCTACGCCTGGTTGGGGTACGCAGTATTTT.

V usage is TRBV7-9 and J usage is TRBJ2-1; TRBD2 aligns across 15 bases. With 5 bases clipped from V and 9 bases from J, the junction kept 5 bases outside the gene matches. The germline gives CDR1 SEHNR, CDR2 FQNEAQ (reference sequence). This CDR3 region has 15 residues. DNA of the CDR3: TGTGCCAGCAGCCCAGTGGGACTAGCGGGGGGTGAGCAGTTCTTC. It encodes CASSPVGLAGGEQFF.

This clonotype was seen a few times. The genes are TRBV6-5 and TRBJ1-3; 8 positions agree with TRBD1. The V segment lost 2 bases and the J segment 6 bases; nucleotides outside the gene matches: 12. The germline CDR1 and CDR2 sequences are MNHEY and SVGAGI. The CDR3 has 17 amino acids. CDR3 region: CASSYRSSGGSTNTIYF. The CDR3 DNA follows: TGTGCCAGCAGTTACCGATCCTCAGGGGGCTCTACAAACACCATATATTTT.

A few counts support this clonotype. For the CDR3, the DNA is TGTGCCAGCAGCCCCCCCCTCGAGGGAGAGACCCAGTACTTC. Translated, it gives CASSPPLEGETQYF. The gene calls are TRBV28 and TRBJ2-5; TRBD2 might be the D (5 bases). This CDR3 is built from 14 residues. V shed 6 bases and J shed 4 bases, with 15 bases lying between them. Germline V gene sequence: CDR1 MDHEN, CDR2 SYDVKM.

The chain carries TRBV7-3 and TRBJ2-7; 10 bases match TRBD2. CDR3 length equals 15 residues. Germline CDR1 is SGHTA and CDR2 is FQGTGA. Unmatched junction bases numbered 7, after V lost 5 bases and J lost 3 bases. The CDR3 reads CASSQPGLASYEQYF. The CDR3 nucleotides read TGTGCCAGCAGCCAACCGGGACTAGCGAGCTACGAGCAGTACTTC. Full variable domain (missing parts from reference TRBV7-3 and TRBJ2-7): GAGVSQTPSNKVTEKGKYVELRCDPISGHTALYWYRQSLGQGPEFLIYFQGTGAADDSGLPNDRFFAVRPEGSVSTLKIQRTERGDSAVYLCASSQPGLASYEQYFGPGTRLTVT.

There are a few counts of this clonotype. The V and J genes are TRBV24-1 and TRBJ1-2; 9 bases map to TRBD1. Germline trimming cut 4 bases from V and 4 bases from J; bases unmatched to any gene: 6. The CDR3 length is 15 residues. Germline CDR1 KGHDR, CDR2 SFDVKD. For the CDR3, the DNA is TGTGCCACCAGTGACCCCGGGACAGGGCCCTATGGCTACACCTTC. Its translation is CATSDPGTGPYGYTF.

This clonotype has only a few counts. This chain links TRBV27 with TRBJ2-1; the D is unclear. The ends were cut back, 6 bases at V and 7 bases at J, with 16 bases in the middle. Germline CDR1 is MNHEY and CDR2 is SMNVEV (reference sequence). The CDR3 is 14 residues long. CDR3 amino acids: CASSFGRHVNEQFF. The CDR3 nucleotides are TGTGCCAGCAGCTTTGGACGGCACGTGAATGAGCAGTTCTTC.

This clonotype was counted between two and nine times. The chain recombines TRBV2 with TRBJ2-5; 9 bases are shared with TRBD1. Per the germline V gene, CDR1 is SNHLY and CDR2 is FYNNEI. The CDR3 is made up of 15 amino acids. The junction had 5 bases not matched to a gene; V was cut back by 4 bases and J by 2 bases. The CDR3 loop reads CASSAGQGIQETQYF. The DNA for the CDR3 is TGTGCCAGCAGTGCCGGACAGGGGATACAAGAGACCCAGTACTTC.

CDR3 nucleotide sequence: TGTGCCAGCAGTTTGGCCGACAGGTTTCAGCCCCAGCATTTT. Its protein product is CASSLADRFQPQHF. The rearrangement joins TRBV12-3 or TRBV12-4 to TRBJ1-5; D is perhaps TRBD1 (6 bases). The length of the CDR3 is 14 residues. V lost 3 bases to trimming and J lost 6 bases, with 12 bases between them.

In its sample, this clonotype was seen a few times. This chain links TRBV20-1 with TRBJ2-6; the match to TRBD1 covers 7 bases. CDR1 and CDR2 from the germline V gene are DFQATT and SNEGSKA (reference sequence). Trimming took 0 bases from V and 1 from J; bases not matched to a gene: 15. The CDR3 is made up of 20 amino acids. The CDR3 sequence is CSARDLGTDFMGSGANVLTF. CDR3 sequence (DNA): TGCAGTGCTAGAGACCTAGGGACAGATTTTATGGGGTCTGGGGCCAACGTCCTGACTTTC.

V usage is TRBV20-1 and J usage is TRBJ2-1; D perhaps matches TRBD2 (6 bases). Trimming took off 1 base at V and 7 bases at J, with 8 bases between the two ends. The CDR3 is made up of 12 amino acids. The germline CDR1 and CDR2 sequences are DFQATT and SNEGSKA (reference sequence). CDR3 nucleotides: TGCAGTGCTAGAGGGGACTTTAATGAGCAGTTCTTC. It encodes CSARGDFNEQFF.

This clonotype was seen many times. The chain employs TRBV12-3 or TRBV12-4 and TRBJ1-2; unclear D gene. Trimming stripped 6 bases from V and 4 bases from J, with 21 bases between. The CDR3 runs 16 residues. CDR3 region: CASSTKLGQERYGYTF. The CDR3 DNA reads TGTGCCAGCAGCACAAAACTAGGCCAGGAACGCTATGGCTACACCTTC.